This TCR beta chain was sequenced in a study of blood T cell repertoires in COVID-19. On the study more broadly: Specimens from acute and convalescent COVID-19 originated in the United States, Italy and Spain. PBMCs, B-cell-depleted T cells, or T cells provided the cDNA or gDNA that made up the material.

In germline, CDR1 is SQVTM, CDR2 ANQGSEA. V shed 8 bases and J 1 base; nucleotides not matched to a gene: 4. The CDR3 has 13 amino acids. Assay used: immunoSEQ multiplex PCR; TCRdb lists only in-frame clones, some missing. The sample includes some 400,000 clones, approximately 89% of them seen just once. Everyone who took part was about 18 to 90 years old, and they came from roughly 25 US areas. Participants had their cohort set by participant-reported clinical history. The sequencing sample was made of PBMCs or T cells enriched from blood (not recorded which). This clonotype originated in a man aged 25-40 years who had recovered from COVID-19. V and J are TRBV29-1 and TRBJ1-1; 10 bases agree with TRBD1. CDR3 sequence reads: CSSRTGGNTEAFF. CDR3 sequence (DNA): TGCAGCTCCCGGACAGGGGGGAACACTGAAGCTTTCTTT.